The present T cell receptor (beta chain) was sequenced within a study of Graves' ophthalmopathy and Graves' hyperthyroidism. Amplification from RNA transcripts yielded the TCR beta CDR3 regions. Second-round multiplex PCR came after a first-round RT-PCR that employed HTBI primers. From the multiplex PCR reads, TCRdb called clonotypes with MiXCR, one entry per CDR3 protein. The sample shows roughly 610,000 distinct CDR3 sequences, 22% of them seen only once. Study-wide points: Between ophthalmopathy and stable hyperthyroidism, a 13-signature model drew a separation with approximately 87% sensitivity and roughly 80% specificity.

A note on this clonotype: Its antigen is currently unknown.

Patients in the hyperthyroidism group, adults aged 18 to 65, were newly diagnosed, under 2 months' duration. A diagnosis was made from clinical symptoms together with serum thyroxine, TRAb, thyroid ultrasound and orbital computed tomography. This TCR came from a woman between 18 and 29 years old with stable Graves' hyperthyroidism. Some clones in this sample may be carry-over from other donors' samples. Sequenced sample: peripheral blood.

The CDR3 bases are TGCAGCGTTGTGGGACTAGATTATGGGGTAGAGACCCAGTACTTC. It specifies CSVVGLDYGVETQYF. The genes are TRBV29-1 and TRBJ2-5; 8 bases align to TRBD2. CDR1 and CDR2 (germline): SQVTM, ANQGSEA. The CDR3 covers 15 residues. Trimming removed 4 bases from V and 4 bases from J; junction bases left unmatched: 11.